Listed below are T cell receptor beta chains from one sample, sequenced in a study of T-cell memory formation after mild COVID-19. TCRdb reprocessed the 5' RACE reads with MiXCR, giving one entry per CDR3 protein. The table lists around 500,000 distinct CDR3 sequences, about 20% of them singletons. The sequenced material came from PBMCs or a T cell subset sorted from them (not recorded which). Receptors were obtained from an adult woman who had mild COVID-19 (a few samples of this study predate the infection). Cell type and time point are not known. The CDR3 runs from the conserved cysteine through the conserved F or W. A D gene is named only where the DNA matches it firmly. The listing skips clone size in some rows; elsewhere it reads once, few, many or a size class.

D gene	clone size	V gene	J gene	CDR3 protein	CDR3 DNA
NA	many	TRBV12-3/TRBV12-4	TRBJ2-7	CATAWGDYEQYF	TGTGCCACCGCCTGGGGGGACTACGAGCAGTACTTC
TRBD1	NA	TRBV12-3/TRBV12-4	TRBJ1-5	CASSKTGARGNQPQHF	TGTGCCAGCAGCAAGACAGGGGCAAGGGGCAATCAGCCCCAGCATTTT
NA	few	TRBV7-8	TRBJ1-2	CASSPVQGDNYGYTF	TGTGCCAGCAGCCCAGTGCAGGGTGATAACTATGGCTACACCTTC
TRBD2	few	TRBV4-1	TRBJ2-3	CASSLPSSGASTDTQYF	TGCGCCAGCAGTCTCCCTTCTAGCGGGGCGAGCACAGATACGCAGTATTTT
NA	NA	TRBV4-1	TRBJ1-4	CASSQAGAGGEKLFF	TGCGCCAGCAGCCAAGCGGGGGCGGGAGGTGAAAAACTGTTTTTT
NA	few	TRBV5-4	TRBJ2-1	CASSFDMSSYNEQFF	TGTGCCAGCAGCTTTGACATGTCCTCCTACAATGAGCAGTTCTTC
NA	NA	TRBV5-1	TRBJ2-7	CASSPRRGLAYEQYF	TGCGCCAGCAGCCCCCGAAGGGGACTTGCTTACGAGCAGTACTTC
NA	NA	TRBV5-1	TRBJ2-2	CASSLGGATATGELFF	TGCGCCAGCAGCTTGGGAGGAGCGACGGCAACCGGGGAGCTGTTTTTT
TRBD1	few	TRBV20-1	TRBJ1-1	CSARAGQGNTEAFF	TGCAGTGCTCGCGCGGGACAGGGGAACACTGAAGCTTTCTTT
NA	NA	TRBV20-1	TRBJ2-7	CSASQPTTYEQYF	TGCAGTGCCAGCCAACCCACCACCTACGAGCAGTACTTC
NA	few	TRBV7-2	TRBJ2-7	CASSLAAGLHEQYF	TGTGCCAGCAGCTTAGCAGCAGGGCTCCACGAGCAGTACTTC
NA	NA	TRBV6-5	TRBJ2-2	CASSYSILVRRNTGELFF	TGTGCCAGCAGTTACTCGATTCTCGTCAGGAGGAACACCGGGGAGCTGTTTTTT
NA	few	TRBV5-6	TRBJ2-7	CASSLETGTPYEQYF	TGTGCCAGCAGCTTGGAGACCGGGACCCCATACGAGCAGTACTTC
TRBD2	NA	TRBV10-3	TRBJ2-5	CAISGHEAGGRETQYF	TGTGCCATCAGCGGCCACGAGGCGGGAGGAAGGGAGACCCAGTACTTC
NA	NA	TRBV30	TRBJ2-7	CAWGWGAGGRSYEQYF	TGTGCCTGGGGATGGGGGGCAGGGGGTAGATCCTACGAGCAGTACTTC